The next 18 T cell receptor beta chains were all read from a single sample in a study of cytomegalovirus exposure and HLA in healthy donors. Primers included in the PCR were 60 Vbeta and 13 Jbeta primers. Libraries were prepared by immunoSEQ multiplex PCR; TCRdb keeps only in-frame clonotypes and omits some of them. The table lists around 150,000 clones, approximately 73% of them singletons, with 10% in the top ten. The sample comprised PBMCs. These receptors all stem from a man in his thirties or forties in good health and CMV-seropositive.

CDR3 in amino acids: CASSQEIVRPGTGNTEAFF. For the CDR3, the DNA is TGCGCCAGCAGCCAAGAAATAGTGCGCCCCGGGACAGGGAATACTGAAGCTTTCTTT. The chain uses TRBV4-1 and TRBJ1-1, with 9 bases that match TRBD1. CDR1 is MGHRA and CDR2 is YSYEKL in the germline V gene. This CDR3 is 19 amino acids long. The ends lost 0 bases at V and 5 bases at J; junction bases unmatched: 16.

The chain has TRBV11-3 and TRBJ2-5, with D perhaps TRBD1 (5 bases). Germline V gene sequence: CDR1 SGHNT, CDR2 YENEEA. The ends were cut back, 1 base at V and 2 bases at J, with 11 bases in the middle. The CDR3 loop spans 15 amino acids. The CDR3 reads CASSLVPGPQETQYF. The CDR3, as DNA: TGTGCCAGCAGCTTAGTTCCAGGGCCACAAGAGACCCAGTACTTC.

This clone has more than one count but fewer than ten. This sample also contains other DNA sequences that code for the same CDR3. The chain links TRBV2 to TRBJ1-5; unclear D gene. V lost 4 bases and J 1 base, leaving 5 bases between the germline ends. This CDR3 region has 13 residues. Germline V lookup: CDR1 SNHLY, CDR2 FYNNEI. As DNA, the CDR3 is TGTGCCAGCAGTGGGGAGAGCAATCAGCCCCAGCATTTT. Encoded protein: CASSGESNQPQHF. The full variable domain, in which reference TRBV2 and TRBJ1-5 provide the parts outside the CDR3, is EPEVTQTPSHQVTQMGQEVILRCVPISNHLYFYWYRQILGQKVEFLVSFYNNEISEKSEIFDDQFSVERPDGSNFTLKIRSTKLEDSAMYFCASSGESNQPQHFGDGTRLSIL.

This sequence joins TRBV27 and TRBJ1-5; 9 bases are shared with TRBD1. Germline V gene data show CDR1 as MNHEY and CDR2 as SMNVEV (reference sequence). The CDR3 covers 14 residues. J lost 4 bases, V lost 6 bases, and 4 bases had no gene match. In DNA, the CDR3 is TGTGCCAGCAGCCACGGACAGGGGAATCAGCCCCAGCATTTT. It translates to CASSHGQGNQPQHF.

The chain couples TRBV6-1 to TRBJ1-1; D may be TRBD1 (6 bases). Germline CDR1 is MNHNS and CDR2 is SASEGT. The V and J ends lost 5 bases and 3 bases respectively, with 10 bases between them. This CDR3 contains 13 residues. The CDR3 nucleotides are TGTGCCAGCAGTCAACAGGGATACACTGAAGCTTTCTTT. It specifies CASSQQGYTEAFF.

The gene calls are TRBV5-1 and TRBJ1-1; no reliable D call. Germline V gene data show CDR1 as SGHRS and CDR2 as YFSETQ. Trimming cost V 1 base and J 2 bases, with 9 bases left between them. The CDR3 has 14 amino acids. CDR3 DNA: TGCGCCAGCAGCTTGAATCCGAGTAACACTGAAGCTTTCTTT. Its protein is CASSLNPSNTEAFF.

The V call is TRBV6-6, the J call TRBJ1-5; D not resolved. Trimming stripped 6 bases from V and 5 bases from J, with 8 bases between. The CDR3 totals 12 residues. The germline CDR1 and CDR2 sequences are MNHNY and SVGAGI (reference sequence). DNA for the CDR3: TGTGCCAGCAGCCTCATAGATCAGCCCCAGCATTTT. This gives the protein CASSLIDQPQHF.

With respect to this clone: This same CDR3 is encoded by further DNA sequences in the sample. The chain employs TRBV11-2 and TRBJ2-7; D might be TRBD2 (6 bases). Germline V lookup: CDR1 SGHAT, CDR2 FQNNGV. The CDR3 length is 13 residues. V lost 3 bases and J lost 1, with 7 bases in between. The CDR3 protein is CASSLGGSYEQYF. The CDR3 DNA follows: TGTGCCAGCAGCTTGGGAGGATCCTACGAGCAGTACTTC.

The rearrangement joins TRBV5-4 to TRBJ2-2, with D possibly matching TRBD2 (5 bases). The CDR3 spans 14 residues. V was clipped by 5 bases and J by 4 bases, with 12 bases between them. Looked up from germline, CDR1 is SGHNT and CDR2 is YYREEE (reference sequence). The CDR3 sequence is CASSSDWRTGELFF. The CDR3 DNA sequence: TGTGCCAGCAGTAGCGACTGGCGCACCGGGGAGCTGTTTTTT.

The CDR3 nucleotides read TGTGCCAGCAGCTTAGGTGACAGCCACTACAATGAGCAGTTCTTC. Translating it yields CASSLGDSHYNEQFF. V is TRBV7-9 and J is TRBJ2-1; D possibly corresponds to TRBD1 (5 bases). Trimming removed 1 base at V and 3 bases at J, with 10 bases between. The CDR3 runs to 15 residues. In germline, CDR1 is SEHNR, CDR2 FQNEAQ (reference sequence).

The chain uses TRBV4-1 and TRBJ2-1; TRBD2 agrees at 9 bases. With V trimmed by 4 bases and J by 5 bases, 12 bases remained unmatched. Germline lookup yields CDR1 MGHRA and CDR2 YSYEKL. The CDR3 has 17 residues. In DNA form, the CDR3 reads TGCGCCAGCAGCCCCCTCCCCTCTAGCGGGACCCACAATGAGCAGTTCTTC. Translated: CASSPLPSSGTHNEQFF.

V is TRBV10-1 and J is TRBJ1-5; the D is unclear. V was cut by 3 bases and J by 0 bases, with 9 bases left in between. The CDR3 is 15 residues long. The V gene's germline CDR1 is WNHNN and CDR2 SYGVQD (reference sequence). CDR3: CASSEYTPSNQPQHF. CDR3 bases: TGCGCCAGCAGTGAATACACCCCTAGCAATCAGCCCCAGCATTTT.

The gene calls are TRBV9 and TRBJ1-5, with a weak D call TRBD1 (5 bases). Germline V lookup: CDR1 SGDLS, CDR2 YYNGEE. This CDR3 has 15 amino acids. Trimming took off 3 bases at V and 5 bases at J, with 15 bases between the two ends. CDR3 amino acids: CASSGTGELDQPQHF. CDR3 in DNA: TGTGCCAGCAGCGGTACAGGTGAACTTGATCAGCCCCAGCATTTT.

In the case of this clone: The same CDR3 is also encoded by other DNA sequences in this sample. The chain recombines TRBV7-2 with TRBJ2-7, with TRBD2 matching over 12 bases. CDR3 length: 15 residues. Trimming took 4 bases from V and 3 from J; bases not matched to a gene: 4. Germline V lookup: CDR1 SGHTA, CDR2 FQGNSA. The CDR3 DNA is TGTGCCAGCAGCTCAGGACTAGCGGGGAGCTACGAGCAGTACTTC. It encodes CASSSGLAGSYEQYF.

A single count supports this clone. This chain links TRBV18 with TRBJ1-4, with D tentatively TRBD1 (6 bases). CDR1 is KGHSH and CDR2 is LQKENI in the germline V gene. The CDR3 consists of 15 residues. Between the trimmed V and J ends, which lost 4 bases and 0 bases, there was a span of 9 bases. The CDR3 spells CASSLDSATNEKLFF. The CDR3 coding sequence is TGTGCCAGCTCACTGGACAGTGCAACTAATGAAAAACTGTTTTTT.

This clone has a handful of counts. CDR3 sequence (DNA): TGTGCCTGTTACAGGGGCGAGATATGGACTGAAGCTTTCTTT. Translation: CACYRGEIWTEAFF. V usage is TRBV6-1 and J usage is TRBJ1-1; 7 nucleotides match TRBD1. V dropped 11 bases and J dropped 5; count of bases not matched to a gene: 14. This CDR3 contains 14 residues. CDR1 is MNHNS, CDR2 SASEGT, per germline.

The gene calls are TRBV6-6 and TRBJ2-7; TRBD2 matches 7 bases. There are 15 residues in the CDR3. In germline, CDR1 is MNHNY, CDR2 SVGAGI (reference sequence). The V gene end was trimmed by 1 base and the J gene end by 2 bases; junction bases not matched to a gene: 5. CDR3 DNA sequence: TGTGCCAGCAGTTACTTCCAGGGAGGGCCCTACGAGCAGTACTTC. Translating it yields CASSYFQGGPYEQYF.

This clone appeared a few times. The chain employs TRBV9 and TRBJ2-3; no clear D. Germline CDR1 reads SGDLS; CDR2 reads YYNGEE. Trimming took 4 bases from V and 2 from J, leaving 11 bases between them. The CDR3 has 14 residues. The CDR3 coding sequence is TGTGCCAGCAGCCCGTCCCTCTCCACAGATACGCAGTATTTT. Protein product: CASSPSLSTDTQYF.